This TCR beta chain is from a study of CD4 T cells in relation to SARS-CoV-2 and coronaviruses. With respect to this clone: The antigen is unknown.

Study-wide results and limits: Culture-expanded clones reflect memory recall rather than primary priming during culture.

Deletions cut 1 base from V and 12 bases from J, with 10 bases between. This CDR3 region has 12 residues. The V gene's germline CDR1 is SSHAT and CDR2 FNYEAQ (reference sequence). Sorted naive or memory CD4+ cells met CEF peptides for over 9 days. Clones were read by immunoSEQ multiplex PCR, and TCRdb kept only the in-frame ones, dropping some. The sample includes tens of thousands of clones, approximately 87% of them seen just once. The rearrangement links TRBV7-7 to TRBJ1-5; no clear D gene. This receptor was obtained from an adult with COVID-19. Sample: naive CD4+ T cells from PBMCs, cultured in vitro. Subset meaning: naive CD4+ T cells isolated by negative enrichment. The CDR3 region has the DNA TGTGCCAGCAGCTTAGAAAGGCGACACCAGCATTTT. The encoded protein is CASSLERRHQHF.